This T cell receptor (beta chain) was recorded in a study of neoadjuvant anti-PD-1 for oral cavity cancer. About the study: Patients without progression received a fourth nivolumab dose around day 43, then surgical resection on days 50-56. Study outcomes and limitations: Each response group had just a few patients in TCR analyses.

From germline, CDR1 is SGHAT and CDR2 FQNNGV. The CDR3 is made up of 16 amino acids. As to this clone: Its antigen is as yet unknown. At one end the junction does not follow the germline gene, possibly because of a read error.

The patients had HPV-negative, locally advanced oral cavity squamous cell carcinoma. The assay was immunoSEQ multiplex PCR, and TCRdb's table has in-frame clones only and misses some. The data contain tens of thousands of clones, about four fifths of them singletons. This clonotype originated in a person aged 35 to 85 with oral cavity squamous cell carcinoma. Source: PBMCs, taken before nivolumab (anti-PD-1) treatment. The chain recombines TRBV11-2 with TRBJ2-7, with 12 bases identical to TRBD1. The CDR3 sequence: CASRLASGQGAGEQYF. The CDR3 DNA reads TGTGCCAGCAGGTTAGCGTCGGGACAGGGGGCAGGCGAGCAGTACTTC.